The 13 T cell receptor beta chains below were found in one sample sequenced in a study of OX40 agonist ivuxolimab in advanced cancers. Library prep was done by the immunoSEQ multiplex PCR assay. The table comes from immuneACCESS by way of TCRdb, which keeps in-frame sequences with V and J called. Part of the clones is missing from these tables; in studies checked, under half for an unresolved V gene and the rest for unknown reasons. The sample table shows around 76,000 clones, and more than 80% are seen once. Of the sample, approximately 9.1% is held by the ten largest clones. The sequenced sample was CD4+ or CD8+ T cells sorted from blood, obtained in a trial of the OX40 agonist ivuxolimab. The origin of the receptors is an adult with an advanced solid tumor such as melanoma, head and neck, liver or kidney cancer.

The CDR3 DNA reads as TGCGCCAGCAGCTTACCTAGCGGGAGACGACGGGTGAGCTCCTACAATGAGCAGTTCTTC. This codes for CASSLPSGRRRVSSYNEQFF. The rearrangement links TRBV4-1 to TRBJ2-1; TRBD2 matches 10 bases. Trimming took 5 bases from V and 0 from J; bases not matched to a gene: 16. Germline values: CDR1 MGHRA, CDR2 YSYEKL. This CDR3 is built from 20 residues.

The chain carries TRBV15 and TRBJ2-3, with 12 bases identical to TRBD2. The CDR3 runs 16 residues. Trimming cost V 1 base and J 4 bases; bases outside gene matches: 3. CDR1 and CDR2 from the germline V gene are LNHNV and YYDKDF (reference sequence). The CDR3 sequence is CATSRGLAGESDTQYF. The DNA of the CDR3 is TGTGCCACCAGCAGAGGACTAGCGGGAGAATCAGATACGCAGTATTTT.

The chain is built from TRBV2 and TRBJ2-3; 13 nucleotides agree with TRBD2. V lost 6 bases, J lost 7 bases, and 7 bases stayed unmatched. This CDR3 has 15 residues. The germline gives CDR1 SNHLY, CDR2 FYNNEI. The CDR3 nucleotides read TGTGCCAGCAGCGTGACTAGCGGGGGGATATATACGCAGTATTTT. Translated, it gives CASSVTSGGIYTQYF. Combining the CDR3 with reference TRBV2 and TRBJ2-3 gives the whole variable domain EPEVTQTPSHQVTQMGQEVILRCVPISNHLYFYWYRQILGQKVEFLVSFYNNEISEKSEIFDDQFSVERPDGSNFTLKIRSTKLEDSAMYFCASSVTSGGIYTQYFGPGTRLTVL.

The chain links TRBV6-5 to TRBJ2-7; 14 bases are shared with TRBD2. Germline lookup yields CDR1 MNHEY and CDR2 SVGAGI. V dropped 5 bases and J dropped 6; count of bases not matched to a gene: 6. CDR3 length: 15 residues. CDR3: CASSKTSGRVSEQYF. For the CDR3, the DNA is TGTGCCAGCAGTAAGACTAGCGGGAGGGTATCCGAGCAGTACTTC.

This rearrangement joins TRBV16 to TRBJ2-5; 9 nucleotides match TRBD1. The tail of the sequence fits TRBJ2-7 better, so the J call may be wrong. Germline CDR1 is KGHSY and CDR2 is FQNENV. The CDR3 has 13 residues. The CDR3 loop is CASSWTGDSEQYF. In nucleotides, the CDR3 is TGTGCCAGCAGCTGGACAGGGGATAGCGAGCAGTACTTC.

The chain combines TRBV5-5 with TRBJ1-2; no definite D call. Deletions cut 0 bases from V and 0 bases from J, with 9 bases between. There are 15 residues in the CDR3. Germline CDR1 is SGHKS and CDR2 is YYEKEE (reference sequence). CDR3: CASSLGPGTNYGYTF. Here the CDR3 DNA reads TGTGCCAGCAGCTTGGGCCCAGGAACTAACTATGGCTACACCTTC.

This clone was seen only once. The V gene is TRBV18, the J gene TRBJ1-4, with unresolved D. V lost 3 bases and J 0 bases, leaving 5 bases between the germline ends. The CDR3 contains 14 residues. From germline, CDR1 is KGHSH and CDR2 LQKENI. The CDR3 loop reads CASSPSTTNEKLFF. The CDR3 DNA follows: TGTGCCAGCTCACCCTCTACAACTAATGAAAAACTGTTTTTT.

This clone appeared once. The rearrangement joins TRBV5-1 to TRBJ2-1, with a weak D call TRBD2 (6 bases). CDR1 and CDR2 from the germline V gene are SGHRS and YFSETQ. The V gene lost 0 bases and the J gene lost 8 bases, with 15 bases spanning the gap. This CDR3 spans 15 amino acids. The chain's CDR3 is CASSLERAGGDEQFF. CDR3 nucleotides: TGCGCCAGCAGCTTGGAGCGGGCGGGCGGCGATGAGCAGTTCTTC. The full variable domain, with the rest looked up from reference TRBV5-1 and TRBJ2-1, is KAGVTQTPRYLIKTRGQQVTLSCSPISGHRSVSWYQQTPGQGLQFLFEYFSETQRNKGNFPGRFSGRQFSNSRSEMNVSTLELGDSALYLCASSLERAGGDEQFFGPGTRLTVL.

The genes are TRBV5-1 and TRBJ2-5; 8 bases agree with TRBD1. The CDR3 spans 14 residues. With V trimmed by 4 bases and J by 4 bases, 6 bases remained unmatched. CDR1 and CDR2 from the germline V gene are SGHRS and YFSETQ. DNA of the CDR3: TGCGCCAGCAGCACTTTCGACAGGGGAGAGACCCAGTACTTC. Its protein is CASSTFDRGETQYF.

The CDR3 protein is CASSLLGQGEETQYF. The CDR3 DNA reads as TGTGCCAGCAGTCTATTGGGACAGGGGGAAGAGACCCAGTACTTC. The chain employs TRBV2 and TRBJ2-5, with 11 bases fitting TRBD1. Germline CDR1 and CDR2: SNHLY and FYNNEI. The CDR3 spans 15 residues. V shed 5 bases, J shed 3 bases, and the junction held 5 bases outside the gene matches.

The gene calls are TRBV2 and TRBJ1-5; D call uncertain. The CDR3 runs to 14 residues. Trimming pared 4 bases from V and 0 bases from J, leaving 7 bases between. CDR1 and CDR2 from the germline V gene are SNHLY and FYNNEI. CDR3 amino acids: CASSGVISNQPQHF. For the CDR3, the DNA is TGTGCCAGCAGTGGAGTGATTAGCAATCAGCCCCAGCATTTT. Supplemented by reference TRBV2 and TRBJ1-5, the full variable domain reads EPEVTQTPSHQVTQMGQEVILRCVPISNHLYFYWYRQILGQKVEFLVSFYNNEISEKSEIFDDQFSVERPDGSNFTLKIRSTKLEDSAMYFCASSGVISNQPQHFGDGTRLSIL.

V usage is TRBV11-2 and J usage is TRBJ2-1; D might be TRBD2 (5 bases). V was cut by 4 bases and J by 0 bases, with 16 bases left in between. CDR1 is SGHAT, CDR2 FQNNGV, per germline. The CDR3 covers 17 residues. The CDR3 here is CASSSMGARSSYNEQFF. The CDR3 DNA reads TGTGCCAGCAGCTCAATGGGAGCGAGAAGCTCCTACAATGAGCAGTTCTTC.

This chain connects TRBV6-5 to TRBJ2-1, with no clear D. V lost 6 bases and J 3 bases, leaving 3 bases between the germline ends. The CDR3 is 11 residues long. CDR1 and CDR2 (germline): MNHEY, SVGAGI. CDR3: CASRFYNEQFF. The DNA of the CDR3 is TGTGCCAGCAGATTCTACAATGAGCAGTTCTTC.